The T cell receptor (beta chain) under discussion was sequenced for a study of T cell clonality in common variable immunodeficiency. General study findings and limits: Fewer deletions and N-nucleotide insertions were reportedly seen in common variable immunodeficiency TCR beta sequences. Fewer TCRbeta clones were shared among CVID subjects than controls.

Only in-frame clones appear in the TCRdb table, and some are missing; sequencing was by immunoSEQ multiplex PCR. In total the sample includes more than 65,000 clones, none of them seen once. The CDR3 runs 15 residues. Germline CDR1 SGHNT, CDR2 YENEEA. Comments on this clone: Antigen unknown. The read terminates 3 residues ahead of where the CDR3 ends, so the germline J gene completes it.

The chain carries TRBV11-3 and TRBJ1-1, with D maybe TRBD1 (6 bases). The clonotype comes from a person aged 18 to 70 in good health. The sequencing input was peripheral blood mononuclear cells. CDR3 sequence: CASRPSGGKRTEAFF. The sequenced part of the CDR3 DNA is TGTGCAAGTCGCCCGTCGGGGGGCAAGAGGACTGAA.